This TCR beta chain was observed in a study of B cell selection in AIRE deficiency. General study findings and limits: Only TCRbeta was sequenced; 35% to 40% of shared healthy Treg sequences appeared in Tconv.

Sequencing used immunoSEQ multiplex PCR; TCRdb keeps in-frame clones, though not all of them. Here the sample spans some 24,000 clones, about 96% being singletons. The ends were cut back, 2 bases at V and 3 bases at J, with 17 bases in the middle. There are 16 residues in the CDR3. Germline loops: CDR1 MNHNY, CDR2 SVGAGI (reference sequence). Conventional CD4 T cells were sorted as CD4+CD127+ cells. This clone was seen a single time. Its target is unknown. The sequence came from a human donor in good health. The specimen was CD4+CD127+ conventional T cells sorted from PBMCs. The chain is built from TRBV6-6 and TRBJ2-7; D possibly corresponds to TRBD1 (6 bases). DNA of the CDR3: TGTGCCAGCAGTTACGCCCAACAGGGTTCTCTCTACGAGCAGTACTTC. Residues: CASSYAQQGSLYEQYF.